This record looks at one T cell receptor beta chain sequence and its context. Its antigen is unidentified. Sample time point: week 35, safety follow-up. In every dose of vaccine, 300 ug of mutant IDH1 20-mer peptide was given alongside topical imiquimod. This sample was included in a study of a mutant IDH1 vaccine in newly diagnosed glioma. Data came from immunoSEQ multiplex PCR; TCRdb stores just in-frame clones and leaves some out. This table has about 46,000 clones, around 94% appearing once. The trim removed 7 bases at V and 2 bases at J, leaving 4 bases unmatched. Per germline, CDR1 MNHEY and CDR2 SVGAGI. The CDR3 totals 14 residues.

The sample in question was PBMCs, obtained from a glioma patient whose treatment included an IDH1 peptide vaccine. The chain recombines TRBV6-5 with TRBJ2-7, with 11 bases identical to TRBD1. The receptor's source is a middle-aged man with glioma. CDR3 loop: CASTGTGGTYEQYF. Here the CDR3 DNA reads TGTGCCAGCACCGGGACAGGGGGGACCTACGAGCAGTACTTC.